This T cell receptor (beta chain) is from a study of blood T cell repertoires in COVID-19. About the research overall: Some COVID-19 samples were acute and others convalescent; all came from the United States, Italy and Spain. In each case, the material was cDNA or gDNA derived from T cells, B-cell-depleted T cells, or PBMCs.

Clones were read by immunoSEQ multiplex PCR, and TCRdb kept only the in-frame ones, dropping some. Among under 500,000 clones listed, 87% were seen once. Enrolled through a virtual design, the participants were between roughly 18 and 89 years of age and came from about two dozen US areas. Clinical history reported by participants formed the basis on which cohorts were assigned. Between the trimmed V and J ends, which lost 6 bases and 1 base, there was a span of 12 bases. CDR1 and CDR2 from the germline V gene are SNHLY and FYNNEI. This CDR3 comprises 14 residues. Specimen: PBMCs or T cells enriched from blood (not recorded which). This TCR came from a young woman with acute COVID-19. The chain links TRBV2 to TRBJ1-1; D is unresolved. CDR3 DNA: TGTGCCAGCAGGACTCTGACGGGGAACACTGAAGCTTTCTTT. Translated, it gives CASRTLTGNTEAFF. Using reference TRBV2 and TRBJ1-1 for the parts outside the CDR3, the full variable domain is EPEVTQTPSHQVTQMGQEVILRCVPISNHLYFYWYRQILGQKVEFLVSFYNNEISEKSEIFDDQFSVERPDGSNFTLKIRSTKLEDSAMYFCASRTLTGNTEAFFGQGTRLTVV.